The 20 T cell receptor beta chains in this list originate from one sample, sequenced in a study of blood T cell repertoires in COVID-19 (TCRdb year 2020). Preparation of the library involved the immunoSEQ multiplex PCR assay. TCRdb limited this immuneACCESS table to in-frame rearrangements with V and J called. A share of clones is missing; checked studies link under half to unresolved V genes, and the rest is unexplained. The sample data list about 100,000 clones, and approximately 80% of these were observed just once. Roughly an eighth of the sample is held by the ten biggest clonotypes. Input material: peripheral blood. These receptor sequences come from a man aged 45-65 years with active or convalescent COVID-19.

This clone was counted between two and nine times. This chain joins TRBV5-6 and TRBJ2-2; D possibly corresponds to TRBD1 (5 bases). V was cut by 3 bases and J by 0 bases, with 12 bases left in between. Germline assignment: CDR1 SGHDT and CDR2 YYEEEE. The CDR3 is 16 residues long. The CDR3 sequence: CASSYLRGANTGELFF. Written as DNA, the CDR3 is TGTGCCAGCAGCTATCTTAGGGGTGCGAACACCGGGGAGCTGTTTTTT. Using reference TRBV5-6 and TRBJ2-2 for the parts outside the CDR3, the full variable domain is DAGVTQSPTHLIKTRGQQVTLRCSPKSGHDTVSWYQQALGQGPQFIFQYYEEEERQRGNFPDRFSGHQFPNYSSELNVNALLLGDSALYLCASSYLRGANTGELFFGEGSRLTVL.

This chain uses TRBV7-3 with TRBJ2-1; 10 nucleotides agree with TRBD2. Germline assignment: CDR1 SGHTA and CDR2 FQGTGA. V shed 4 bases, J shed 8 bases, and the junction held 5 bases outside the gene matches. The CDR3 loop spans 14 amino acids. The CDR3 nucleotides are TGTGCCAGCAGCTCCGGGACTAGCGTCGATGAGCAGTTCTTC. Encoded protein: CASSSGTSVDEQFF.

This clone was observed once. CDR3 loop: CASSLADLAAVYSYNEQFF. Here the CDR3 DNA reads TGTGCCAGCAGCTTGGCCGATCTAGCGGCCGTGTATTCCTACAATGAGCAGTTCTTC. The V and J genes are TRBV5-4 and TRBJ2-1; 7 bases agree with TRBD2. In germline, CDR1 is SGHNT, CDR2 YYREEE (reference sequence). V lost 0 bases and J lost 1; bases outside the gene matches: 13. CDR3 length equals 19 residues.

The V call is TRBV11-2, the J call TRBJ2-1; D uncertain. Trimming removed 2 bases from V and 8 bases from J, with 4 bases in between. CDR1 SGHAT and CDR2 FQNNGV come from the germline V gene. CDR3 length: 11 residues. CDR3 region: CASSLSDEQFF. CDR3 bases: TGTGCCAGCAGCTTATCTGATGAGCAGTTCTTC. Variable domain in full (rest from reference TRBV11-2 and TRBJ2-1): EAGVAQSPRYKIIEKRQSVAFWCNPISGHATLYWYQQILGQGPKLLIQFQNNGVVDDSQLPKDRFSAERLKGVDSTLKIQPAKLEDSAVYLCASSLSDEQFFGPGTRLTVL.

This chain joins TRBV3-1 (or the pseudogene TRBV3-2) and TRBJ2-7, with 10 bases fitting TRBD1. This CDR3 comprises 14 residues. V shed 3 bases and J 5 bases; nucleotides not matched to a gene: 4. Germline-derived CDR1 and CDR2 are LGHDT and YNNKEL (reference sequence). The CDR3 nucleotides are TGTGCCAGCAGCCATTCCGGGACAGGGGACGAGCAGTACTTC. This codes for CASSHSGTGDEQYF.

The chain carries TRBV19 and TRBJ2-7; the D is unclear. CDR3 length: 13 residues. Germline CDR1 LNHDA, CDR2 SQIVND (reference sequence). V was shortened by 2 bases and J by 3 bases, with 8 bases between the two germline ends. Here the CDR3 DNA reads TGTGCCAGTAGTATATCACTATTCTACGAGCAGTACTTC. The encoded protein is CASSISLFYEQYF.

This clone was detected only once. The chain combines TRBV5-1 with TRBJ2-5; TRBD2 is a possible D gene (5 bases). The V end lost 9 bases, the J end lost 4 bases, and 22 bases lay between the germline ends. The CDR3 extends over 15 amino acids. The germline V gene has CDR1 SGHRS and CDR2 YFSETQ. The CDR3 nucleotides read TGCGCCACCTCCGTTAGCGCGACTGGAAGAGAGACCCAGTACTTC. Encoded protein: CATSVSATGRETQYF.

This chain uses TRBV25-1 with TRBJ1-2, with D perhaps matching TRBD1 (6 bases). Germline V CDR1 and CDR2: MGHDK, SYGVNS. The CDR3 contains 13 residues. V was cut by 3 bases and J by 8 bases, with 13 bases left in between. Written as DNA, the CDR3 is TGTGCCAGCAGTGACACACACAGGGACGGCTACACCTTC. It codes for CASSDTHRDGYTF.

There are many counts of this clone. For the CDR3, the DNA is TGTGCCAGCAGCTTGGCCGGGGGGGATACGCAGTATTTT. It encodes CASSLAGGDTQYF. This chain connects TRBV5-4 to TRBJ2-3; 7 nucleotides align to TRBD2. V lost 0 bases, J lost 6 bases, and 1 base stayed unmatched. Germline V gene data show CDR1 as SGHNT and CDR2 as YYREEE (reference sequence). This CDR3 spans 13 amino acids. Drawing the rest from reference TRBV5-4 and TRBJ2-3, the complete variable domain is ETGVTQSPTHLIKTRGQQVTLRCSSQSGHNTVSWYQQALGQGPQFIFQYYREEENGRGNFPPRFSGLQFPNYSSELNVNALELDDSALYLCASSLAGGDTQYFGPGTRLTVL.

The chain links TRBV27 to TRBJ1-2; no reliable D call. Germline CDR1 and CDR2: MNHEY and SMNVEV (reference sequence). V was trimmed by 5 bases and J by 7 bases, leaving 17 bases between them. The CDR3 sequence is 14 residues long. DNA for the CDR3: TGTGCCAGCAGTCCAAGCGGCCTATCCCTTGGCTACACCTTC. Translating gives CASSPSGLSLGYTF.

This clone showed up just a few times. The gene calls are TRBV27 and TRBJ1-6, with D possibly matching TRBD1 (5 bases). The CDR3 is 13 amino acids. V was trimmed by 5 bases and J by 6 bases, leaving 8 bases between them. CDR1 MNHEY and CDR2 SMNVEV come from the germline V gene (reference sequence). The CDR3 DNA reads as TGTGCCAGCAGTAGGGGCTTTAATTCACCCCTCCACTTT. Encoded protein: CASSRGFNSPLHF.

The V and J genes are TRBV14 and TRBJ1-1, with D unclear. This CDR3 comprises 11 residues. The germline CDR1 and CDR2 sequences are SGHDN and FVKESK. Trimming shortened V by 8 bases and J by 2 bases, and 6 bases separated the two germline ends. The CDR3 coding sequence is TGTGCCAGCTCCCATAACACTGAAGCTTTCTTT. It translates to CASSHNTEAFF.

The chain employs TRBV6-5 and TRBJ1-2; 8 nucleotides align to TRBD1. In germline, CDR1 is MNHEY, CDR2 SVGAGI. This CDR3 is 14 amino acids long. The V and J ends lost 6 bases and 3 bases, in that order; junction bases with no gene match: 6. CDR3 protein: CASRTQGAHYGYTF. In DNA form, the CDR3 reads TGTGCCAGCAGGACTCAGGGGGCCCACTATGGCTACACCTTC.

The rearrangement joins TRBV11-2 to TRBJ2-1; 9 bases fit TRBD1. The CDR3 is 14 amino acids. V lost 4 bases, J lost 8 bases, and 6 bases stayed unmatched. The germline CDR1 and CDR2 sequences are SGHAT and FQNNGV. The CDR3 here is CASSSRQGEDEQFF. CDR3 DNA sequence: TGTGCCAGCAGCTCTAGACAGGGGGAGGATGAGCAGTTCTTC.

The chain uses TRBV3-1 (or the pseudogene TRBV3-2) and TRBJ1-2; D may be TRBD1 (5 bases). V lost 4 bases to trimming and J lost 1 base, with 13 bases between them. This CDR3 contains 15 residues. The germline CDR1 and CDR2 sequences are LGHDT and YNNKEL (reference sequence). CDR3 protein: CASSPRGSGNYGYTF. CDR3 bases: TGTGCCAGCAGCCCAAGGGGTAGTGGTAACTATGGCTACACCTTC.

The CDR3 loop reads CASSSRTGSSYNEQFF. CDR3 in DNA: TGTGCCAGCAGTTCCCGGACAGGTAGCTCCTACAATGAGCAGTTCTTC. The J gene is TRBJ2-1, the V gene TRBV27, with 7 positions matching TRBD1. CDR1 is MNHEY and CDR2 is SMNVEV in the germline V gene (reference sequence). With V trimmed by 4 bases and J by 0 bases, 6 bases remained unmatched. This CDR3 is 16 amino acids long.

This clone showed up just once. V gene TRBV11-3 combines with J gene TRBJ2-5, with a tentative D call TRBD2 (6 bases). Trimming pared 1 base from V and 5 bases from J, leaving 11 bases between. CDR1 is SGHNT, CDR2 YENEEA, per germline. CDR3 length: 14 amino acids. In DNA form, the CDR3 reads TGTGCCAGCAGCTTAGGGGGACTGTCCGAGACCCAGTACTTC. This gives the protein CASSLGGLSETQYF.

This chain connects TRBV19 to TRBJ2-5; maybe TRBD2 (6 bases). The CDR3 has 14 amino acids. Trimming left V 4 bases short and J 2 bases short, with 11 bases between. Germline-derived CDR1 and CDR2 are LNHDA and SQIVND (reference sequence). The CDR3 region has the DNA TGTGCCAGTAGTAGGGCGGCGGGGCAAGAGACCCAGTACTTC. Protein product: CASSRAAGQETQYF.

The gene calls are TRBV9 and TRBJ2-5; 8 bases line up with TRBD2. The CDR3 totals 15 residues. V was pared by 2 bases and J by 5 bases, with 8 bases of the junction left unmatched. The germline gives CDR1 SGDLS, CDR2 YYNGEE. The CDR3 is CASSVTGTRGETQYF. DNA for the CDR3: TGTGCCAGCAGCGTCACCGGGACTAGAGGCGAGACCCAGTACTTC.

V and J are TRBV19 and TRBJ1-2; 12 nucleotides line up with TRBD1. Germline V gives CDR1 LNHDA, CDR2 SQIVND (reference sequence). This CDR3 is 16 amino acids long. The trim removed 4 bases at V and 8 bases at J, leaving 11 bases unmatched. The CDR3 sequence is CASSNLRDRGRDGYTF. The CDR3 DNA sequence: TGTGCCAGTAGTAACCTCCGGGACAGGGGGCGCGACGGCTACACCTTC.